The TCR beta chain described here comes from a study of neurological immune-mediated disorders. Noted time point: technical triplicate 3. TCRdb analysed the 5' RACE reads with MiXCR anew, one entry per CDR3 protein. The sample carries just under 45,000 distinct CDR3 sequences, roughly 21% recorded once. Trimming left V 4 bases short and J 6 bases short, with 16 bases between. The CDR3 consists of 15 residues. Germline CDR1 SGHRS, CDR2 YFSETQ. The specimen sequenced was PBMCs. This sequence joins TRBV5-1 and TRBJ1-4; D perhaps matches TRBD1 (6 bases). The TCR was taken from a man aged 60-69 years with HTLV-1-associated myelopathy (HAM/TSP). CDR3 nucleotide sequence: TGCGCCAGCAGCCCTAGGAGGGGGGCTGATGAAAAACTGTTTTTT. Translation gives CASSPRRGADEKLFF.